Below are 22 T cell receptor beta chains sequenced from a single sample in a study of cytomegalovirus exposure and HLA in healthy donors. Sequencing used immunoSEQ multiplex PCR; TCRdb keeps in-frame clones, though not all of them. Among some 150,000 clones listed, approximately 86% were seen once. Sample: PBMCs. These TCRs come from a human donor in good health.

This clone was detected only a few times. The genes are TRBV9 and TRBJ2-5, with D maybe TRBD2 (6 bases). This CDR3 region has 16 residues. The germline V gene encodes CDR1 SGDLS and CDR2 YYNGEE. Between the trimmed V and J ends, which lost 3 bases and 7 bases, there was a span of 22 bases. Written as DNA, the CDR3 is TGTGCCAGCAGCGCCCAGGGAGGCGAAGGGGTAGCGACCCAGTACTTC. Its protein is CASSAQGGEGVATQYF.

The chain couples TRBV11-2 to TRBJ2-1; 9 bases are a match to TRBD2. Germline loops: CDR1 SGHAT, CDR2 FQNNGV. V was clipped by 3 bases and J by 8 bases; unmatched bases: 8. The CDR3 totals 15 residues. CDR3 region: CASSFWREGLDEQFF. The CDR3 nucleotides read TGTGCCAGCAGCTTCTGGCGGGAGGGGCTAGATGAGCAGTTCTTC.

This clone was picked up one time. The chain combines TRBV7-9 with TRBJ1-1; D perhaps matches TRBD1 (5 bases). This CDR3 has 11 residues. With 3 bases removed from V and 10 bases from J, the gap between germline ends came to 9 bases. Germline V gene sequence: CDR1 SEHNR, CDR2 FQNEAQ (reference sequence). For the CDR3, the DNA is TGTGCCAGCAGCTTCGGGGGGGTAGCTTTCTTT. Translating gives CASSFGGVAFF. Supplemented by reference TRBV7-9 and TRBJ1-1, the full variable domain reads DTGVSQNPRHKITKRGQNVTFRCDPISEHNRLYWYRQTLGQGPEFLTYFQNEAQLEKSRLLSDRFSAERPKGSFSTLEIQRTEQGDSAMYLCASSFGGVAFFGQGTRLTVV.

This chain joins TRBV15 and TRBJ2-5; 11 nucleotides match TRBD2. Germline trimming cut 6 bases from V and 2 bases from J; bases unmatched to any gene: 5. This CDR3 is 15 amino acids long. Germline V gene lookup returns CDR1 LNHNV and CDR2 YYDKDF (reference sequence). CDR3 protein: CATRGLAAVQETQYF. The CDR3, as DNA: TGTGCCACCAGGGGACTAGCGGCAGTACAAGAGACCCAGTACTTC.

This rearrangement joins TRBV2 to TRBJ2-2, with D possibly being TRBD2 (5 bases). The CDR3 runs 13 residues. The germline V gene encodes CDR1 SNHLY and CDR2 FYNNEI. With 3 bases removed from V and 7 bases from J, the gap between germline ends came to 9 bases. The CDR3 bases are TGTGCCAGCAGTGACGCGGGTGTCGGGGAGCTGTTTTTT. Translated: CASSDAGVGELFF.

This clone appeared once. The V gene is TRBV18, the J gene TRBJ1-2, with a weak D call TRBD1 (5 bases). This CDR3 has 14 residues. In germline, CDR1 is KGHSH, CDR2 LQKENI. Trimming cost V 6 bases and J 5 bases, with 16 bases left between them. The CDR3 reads CASSSGTEGYGYTF. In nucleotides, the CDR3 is TGTGCCAGCTCGTCCGGGACGGAGGGATATGGCTACACCTTC.

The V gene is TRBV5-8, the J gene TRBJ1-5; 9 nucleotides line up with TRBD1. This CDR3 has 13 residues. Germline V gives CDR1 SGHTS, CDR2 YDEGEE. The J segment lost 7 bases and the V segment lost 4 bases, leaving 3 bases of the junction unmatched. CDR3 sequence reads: CASSPDRGQPQHF. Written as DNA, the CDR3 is TGTGCCAGCAGCCCAGACAGGGGGCAGCCCCAGCATTTT.

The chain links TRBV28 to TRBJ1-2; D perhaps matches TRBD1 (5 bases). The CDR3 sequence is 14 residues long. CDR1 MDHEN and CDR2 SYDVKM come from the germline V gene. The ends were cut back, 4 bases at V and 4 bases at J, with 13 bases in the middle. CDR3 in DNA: TGTGCCAGCAGTTCCGGTGGGGGGATCTATGGCTACACCTTC. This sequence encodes CASSSGGGIYGYTF.

This CDR3 reads CASSFGTDQNQPQHF. CDR3 sequence (DNA): TGTGCCAGCAGTTTCGGGACAGACCAGAATCAGCCCCAGCATTTT. V gene TRBV28 combines with J gene TRBJ1-5; 7 positions match TRBD1. Per the germline V gene, CDR1 is MDHEN and CDR2 is SYDVKM. V was pared by 3 bases and J by 4 bases, with 6 bases of the junction left unmatched. The CDR3 is 15 residues long.

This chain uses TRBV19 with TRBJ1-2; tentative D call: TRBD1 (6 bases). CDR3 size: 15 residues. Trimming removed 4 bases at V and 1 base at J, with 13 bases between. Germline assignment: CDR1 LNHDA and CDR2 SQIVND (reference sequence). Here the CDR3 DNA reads TGTGCCAGTAGTAACGGGACACCCTATAACTATGGCTACACCTTC. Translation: CASSNGTPYNYGYTF.

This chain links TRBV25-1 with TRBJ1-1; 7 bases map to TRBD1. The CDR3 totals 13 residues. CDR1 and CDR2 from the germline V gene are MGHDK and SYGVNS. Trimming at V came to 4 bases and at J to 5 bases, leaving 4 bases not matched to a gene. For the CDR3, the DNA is TGTGCCAGCAGTGGCGGGACAGTTACTGAAGCTTTCTTT. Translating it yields CASSGGTVTEAFF.

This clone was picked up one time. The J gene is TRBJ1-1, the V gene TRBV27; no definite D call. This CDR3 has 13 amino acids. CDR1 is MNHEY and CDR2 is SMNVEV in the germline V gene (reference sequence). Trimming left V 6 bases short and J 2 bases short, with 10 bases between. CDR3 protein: CASSLGSNTEAFF. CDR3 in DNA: TGTGCCAGCAGCTTGGGGAGTAACACTGAAGCTTTCTTT.

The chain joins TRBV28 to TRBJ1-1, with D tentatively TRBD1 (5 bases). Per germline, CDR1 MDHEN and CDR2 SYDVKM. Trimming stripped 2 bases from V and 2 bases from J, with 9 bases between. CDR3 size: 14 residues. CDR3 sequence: CASSLRGYNTEAFF. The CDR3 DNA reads TGTGCCAGCAGTTTACGGGGGTACAACACTGAAGCTTTCTTT.

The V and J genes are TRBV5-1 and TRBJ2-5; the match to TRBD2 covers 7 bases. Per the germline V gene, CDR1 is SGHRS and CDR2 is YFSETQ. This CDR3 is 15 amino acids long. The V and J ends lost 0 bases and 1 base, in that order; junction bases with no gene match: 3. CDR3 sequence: CASSLAGLSQETQYF. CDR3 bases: TGCGCCAGCAGCTTGGCGGGACTATCCCAAGAGACCCAGTACTTC.

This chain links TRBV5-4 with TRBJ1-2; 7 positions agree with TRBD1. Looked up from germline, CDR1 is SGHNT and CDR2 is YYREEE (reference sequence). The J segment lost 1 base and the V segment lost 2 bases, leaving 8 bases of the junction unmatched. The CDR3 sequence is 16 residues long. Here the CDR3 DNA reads TGTGCCAGCAGCTTACTTACAGGGGCGCATAACTATGGCTACACCTTC. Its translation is CASSLLTGAHNYGYTF.

DNA for the CDR3: TGCAGCTCACGGACAGGCGTGAACACTGAAGCTTTCTTT. It specifies CSSRTGVNTEAFF. The rearrangement joins TRBV29-1 to TRBJ1-1; 7 bases match TRBD1. Trimming at V came to 8 bases and at J to 0 bases, leaving 6 bases not matched to a gene. Germline V gene sequence: CDR1 SQVTM, CDR2 ANQGSEA. The CDR3 contains 13 residues.

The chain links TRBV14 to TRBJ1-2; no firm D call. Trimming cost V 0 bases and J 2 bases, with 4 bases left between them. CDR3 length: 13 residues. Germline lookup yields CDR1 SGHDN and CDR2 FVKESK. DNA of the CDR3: TGTGCCAGCAGCCAAGATGCGAACTATGGCTACACCTTC. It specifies CASSQDANYGYTF.

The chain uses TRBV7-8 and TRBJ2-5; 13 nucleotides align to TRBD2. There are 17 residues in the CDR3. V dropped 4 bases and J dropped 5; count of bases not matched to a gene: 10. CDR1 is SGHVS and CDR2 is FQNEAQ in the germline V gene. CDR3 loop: CASSSRAGLAGRETQYF. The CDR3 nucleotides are TGTGCCAGCAGCTCCAGAGCGGGACTAGCGGGAAGGGAGACCCAGTACTTC. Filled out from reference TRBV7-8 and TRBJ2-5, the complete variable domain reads GAGVSQSPRYKVAKRGQDVALRCDPISGHVSLFWYQQALGQGPEFLTYFQNEAQLDKSGLPSDRFFAERPEGSVSTLKIQRTQQEDSAVYLCASSSRAGLAGRETQYFGPGTRLLVL.

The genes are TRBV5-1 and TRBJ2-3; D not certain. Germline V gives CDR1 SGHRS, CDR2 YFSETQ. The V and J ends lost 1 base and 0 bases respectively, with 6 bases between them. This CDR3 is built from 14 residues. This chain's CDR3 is CASSLIPSTDTQYF. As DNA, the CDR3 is TGCGCCAGCAGCTTGATCCCTAGCACAGATACGCAGTATTTT.

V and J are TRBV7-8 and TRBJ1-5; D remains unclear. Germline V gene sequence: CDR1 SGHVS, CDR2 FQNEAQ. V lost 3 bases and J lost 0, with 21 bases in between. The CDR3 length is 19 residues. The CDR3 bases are TGTGCCAGCAGCTTGCTCTACACGGTGTACGGGGATAGCAATCAGCCCCAGCATTTT. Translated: CASSLLYTVYGDSNQPQHF. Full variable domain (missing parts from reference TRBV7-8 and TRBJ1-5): GAGVSQSPRYKVAKRGQDVALRCDPISGHVSLFWYQQALGQGPEFLTYFQNEAQLDKSGLPSDRFFAERPEGSVSTLKIQRTQQEDSAVYLCASSLLYTVYGDSNQPQHFGDGTRLSIL.

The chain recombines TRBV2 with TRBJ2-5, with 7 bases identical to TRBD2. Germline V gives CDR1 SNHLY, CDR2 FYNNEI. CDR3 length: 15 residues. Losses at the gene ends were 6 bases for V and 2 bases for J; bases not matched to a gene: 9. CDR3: CASSKTLASQETQYF. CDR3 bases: TGTGCCAGCAGCAAAACACTAGCGTCTCAAGAGACCCAGTACTTC.

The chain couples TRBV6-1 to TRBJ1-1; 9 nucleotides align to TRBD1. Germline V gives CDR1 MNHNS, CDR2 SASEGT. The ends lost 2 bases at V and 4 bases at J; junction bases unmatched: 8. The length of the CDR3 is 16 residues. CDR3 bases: TGTGCCAGCAGTGAATTATTGGGACAGGGAAGCACTGAAGCTTTCTTT. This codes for CASSELLGQGSTEAFF.